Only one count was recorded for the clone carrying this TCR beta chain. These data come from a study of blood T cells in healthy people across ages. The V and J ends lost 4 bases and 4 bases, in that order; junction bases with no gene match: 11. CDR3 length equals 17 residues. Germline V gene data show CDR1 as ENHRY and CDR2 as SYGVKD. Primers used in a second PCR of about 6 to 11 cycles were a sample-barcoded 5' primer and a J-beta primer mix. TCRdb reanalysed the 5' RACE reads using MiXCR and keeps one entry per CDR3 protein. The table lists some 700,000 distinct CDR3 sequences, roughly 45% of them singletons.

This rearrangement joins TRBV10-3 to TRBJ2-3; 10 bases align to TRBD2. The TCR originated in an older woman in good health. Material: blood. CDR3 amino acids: CAISASGSGGAADTQYF. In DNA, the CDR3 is TGTGCCATCAGTGCCTCGGGGAGCGGGGGGGCCGCAGATACGCAGTATTTT.